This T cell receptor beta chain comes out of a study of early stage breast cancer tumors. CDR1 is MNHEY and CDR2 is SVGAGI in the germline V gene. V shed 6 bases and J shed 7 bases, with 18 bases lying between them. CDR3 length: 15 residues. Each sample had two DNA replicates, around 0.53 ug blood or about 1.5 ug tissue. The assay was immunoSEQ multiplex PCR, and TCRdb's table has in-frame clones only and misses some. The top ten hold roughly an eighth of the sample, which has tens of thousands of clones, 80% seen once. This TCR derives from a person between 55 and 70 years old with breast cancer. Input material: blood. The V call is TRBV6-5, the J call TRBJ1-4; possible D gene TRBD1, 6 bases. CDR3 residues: CASSTRGAAGEKLFF. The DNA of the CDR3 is TGTGCCAGCAGCACCCGGGGGGCGGCGGGTGAAAAACTGTTTTTT.